Many counts were recorded for the clone carrying this TCR beta chain. Its antigen is as yet unknown. Germline CDR1 KGHSH, CDR2 LQKENI. Unmatched junction bases numbered 2, after V lost 0 bases and J lost 13 bases. The CDR3 contains 12 residues. This entry comes from a study of T cells after yellow fever vaccination. Study-wide results and caveats: Although most clonotypes did not, a small share appeared in both CD4 and CD8 compartments. Weaker, the secondary response had a peak occurring faster, on day 5 versus 15. A large majority of primary-vaccination clones showed up again after the booster (about 96% CD4, almost 90% CD8).

TCRdb analysed the 5' RACE reads with MiXCR anew, one entry per CDR3 protein. The data show 120,000 or so distinct CDR3 sequences, about 6.8% seen once. The receptor was isolated from a man in his late teens or twenties who received the YFV17D yellow fever vaccine. The specimen comprised CD4+ T cells sorted from PBMCs, sampled more than 40 days after the first yellow fever vaccination. The chain links TRBV18 to TRBJ2-1; 8 bases match TRBD1. CDR3 DNA: TGTGCCAGCTCACCACCGGGGACAGGACAGTTCTTC. Translating gives CASSPPGTGQFF.